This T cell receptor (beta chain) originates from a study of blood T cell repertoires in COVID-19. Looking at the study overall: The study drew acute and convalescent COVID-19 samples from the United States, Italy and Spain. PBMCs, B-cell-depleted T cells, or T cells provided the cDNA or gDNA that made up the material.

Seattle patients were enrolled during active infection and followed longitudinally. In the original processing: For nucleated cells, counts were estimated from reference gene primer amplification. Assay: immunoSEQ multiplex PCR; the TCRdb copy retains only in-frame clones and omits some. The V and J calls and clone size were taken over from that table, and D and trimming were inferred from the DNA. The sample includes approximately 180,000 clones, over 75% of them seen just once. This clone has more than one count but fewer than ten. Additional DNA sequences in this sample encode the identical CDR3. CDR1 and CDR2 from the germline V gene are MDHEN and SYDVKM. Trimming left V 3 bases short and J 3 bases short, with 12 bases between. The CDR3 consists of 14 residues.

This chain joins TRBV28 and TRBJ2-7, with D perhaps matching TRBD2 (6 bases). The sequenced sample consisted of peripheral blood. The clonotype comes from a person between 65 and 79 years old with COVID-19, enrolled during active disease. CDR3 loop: CASSFRRGLYEQYF. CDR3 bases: TGTGCCAGCAGTTTTCGGCGGGGTCTCTACGAGCAGTACTTC. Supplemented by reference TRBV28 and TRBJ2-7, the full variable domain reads DVKVTQSSRYLVKRTGEKVFLECVQDMDHENMFWYRQDPGLGLRLIYFSYDVKMKEKGDIPEGYSVSREKKERFSLILESASTNQTSMYLCASSFRRGLYEQYFGPGTRLTVT.